This is a list of T cell receptor beta chains from one sample in a study of T cell repertoires in cytomegalovirus infection. Which antigens these TCRs recognize remains unknown. TCRdb recomputed calls from the reads with MiXCR, one row per CDR3 protein. There are about 920,000 distinct CDR3 sequences in the sample; 30% to 40% occur only once, and 10% to 15% lies in the top ten. Sequenced here: cultured CD8+ T cells from PBMCs, sampled from culture after CMV antigen stimulation. Source of these receptors: a human donor in good health (CMV status not recorded). Some clones in this sample may be carry-over from other donors' samples. Both conserved end residues are part of each CDR3.

v_call	j_call	cdr3_aa
TRBV19	TRBJ1-6	CASTGGRFNSPLHF
TRBV5-1	TRBJ1-6	CASSTAESSYNSPLHF
TRBV28	TRBJ1-6	CASSRSGTRYSPLHF
TRBV6-2/TRBV6-3	TRBJ2-1	CASSYLGGRYNEQFF
TRBV7-8	TRBJ2-1	CASSVRGSTYNEQFF
TRBV20-1	TRBJ2-7	CSATTGGRLRQEQYF
TRBV13	TRBJ2-5	CASGAGRGRRETQYF
TRBV4-2	TRBJ2-2	CASSQDRGGIHTGELFF
TRBV4-2	TRBJ2-2	CASSQDFSGGAGELFF
TRBV20-1	TRBJ2-7	CSASRAGLPYEQYF
TRBV7-2	TRBJ1-3	CASREGSGNTIYF
TRBV7-8	TRBJ1-5	CASSWSGGREPQHF
TRBV6-2/TRBV6-3	TRBJ1-1	CASRTSSSNTEAFF
TRBV9	TRBJ2-1	CASSVVGGGFDEQFF
TRBV12-5	TRBJ2-1	CASGFRGISYNEQFF
TRBV11-2	TRBJ1-4	CASSASSGEKLFF
TRBV7-9	TRBJ2-7	CASSLGVGLNGYEQYF
TRBV27	TRBJ2-2	CASNSPGDGELFF
TRBV7-9	TRBJ1-2	CASTQPVELKLANYGYTF
TRBV5-6	TRBJ1-1	CASSRTGPEAFF
TRBV7-6	TRBJ2-1	CASSTRQAEQFF
TRBV12-3/TRBV12-4	TRBJ1-1	CASAGNLAEAFF